This T cell receptor (beta chain) was retrieved from a study of T cells after yellow fever vaccination. Points from the study as a whole: At around 95% for CD4 and about 88% for CD8, most primary-vaccination clones showed up again after the booster. Abundant clonotypes from the bulk population could get into FACS-sorted repertoires as contaminants. Only a small proportion of the clonotypes turned up in both the CD4 and the CD8 compartments, likely arising from convergent recombination.

As TCR cDNA was made by 5'RACE template switching, a universal primer site and UMIs were added. TCRdb fed the 5' RACE reads into MiXCR, producing one record per CDR3 protein. The repertoire consists of some 600,000 distinct CDR3 sequences, with 9% to 15% occurring once and the leading ten covering under 15%. Germline V gene sequence: CDR1 LNHNV, CDR2 YYDKDF (reference sequence). The CDR3 has 12 amino acids. With 0 bases removed from V and 6 bases from J, the gap between germline ends came to 6 bases. This clonotype came up a few times. The target antigen is unknown. The source was PBMCs, collected on the day of the yellow fever booster vaccination. J is TRBJ2-7 and V is TRBV15; D is uncertain. This TCR was sampled from a man aged 30 to 45 who received the YFV17D yellow fever vaccine. The CDR3: CATSREVGEQYF. The CDR3 DNA follows: TGTGCCACCAGCAGAGAAGTGGGCGAGCAGTACTTC.